This T cell receptor (beta chain) was recovered during a study of blood T cell repertoires in COVID-19. Study background: Donors in the United States, Italy and Spain gave samples during acute or convalescent COVID-19. Sample material is recorded as cDNA or gDNA derived from T cells, B-cell-depleted T cells, or PBMCs.

CDR1 is SGHRS, CDR2 YFSETQ, per germline. V lost 0 bases and J lost 7, with 16 bases in between. CDR3 size: 15 residues. Method: immunoSEQ multiplex PCR; TCRdb's copy keeps in-frame clones and lacks some. Seen here are 160,000 or so clones, 78% observed once, and the top ten hold 11% to 15%. The clonotype was recovered from an elderly woman with acute or convalescent COVID-19. Sequencing input: peripheral blood. The chain carries TRBV5-1 and TRBJ1-1; D is possibly TRBD1 (5 bases). The CDR3 DNA is TGCGCCAGCAGCTTGGCCAGTTCAGGGAGGATTGAAGCTTTCTTT. Amino acid sequence: CASSLASSGRIEAFF.